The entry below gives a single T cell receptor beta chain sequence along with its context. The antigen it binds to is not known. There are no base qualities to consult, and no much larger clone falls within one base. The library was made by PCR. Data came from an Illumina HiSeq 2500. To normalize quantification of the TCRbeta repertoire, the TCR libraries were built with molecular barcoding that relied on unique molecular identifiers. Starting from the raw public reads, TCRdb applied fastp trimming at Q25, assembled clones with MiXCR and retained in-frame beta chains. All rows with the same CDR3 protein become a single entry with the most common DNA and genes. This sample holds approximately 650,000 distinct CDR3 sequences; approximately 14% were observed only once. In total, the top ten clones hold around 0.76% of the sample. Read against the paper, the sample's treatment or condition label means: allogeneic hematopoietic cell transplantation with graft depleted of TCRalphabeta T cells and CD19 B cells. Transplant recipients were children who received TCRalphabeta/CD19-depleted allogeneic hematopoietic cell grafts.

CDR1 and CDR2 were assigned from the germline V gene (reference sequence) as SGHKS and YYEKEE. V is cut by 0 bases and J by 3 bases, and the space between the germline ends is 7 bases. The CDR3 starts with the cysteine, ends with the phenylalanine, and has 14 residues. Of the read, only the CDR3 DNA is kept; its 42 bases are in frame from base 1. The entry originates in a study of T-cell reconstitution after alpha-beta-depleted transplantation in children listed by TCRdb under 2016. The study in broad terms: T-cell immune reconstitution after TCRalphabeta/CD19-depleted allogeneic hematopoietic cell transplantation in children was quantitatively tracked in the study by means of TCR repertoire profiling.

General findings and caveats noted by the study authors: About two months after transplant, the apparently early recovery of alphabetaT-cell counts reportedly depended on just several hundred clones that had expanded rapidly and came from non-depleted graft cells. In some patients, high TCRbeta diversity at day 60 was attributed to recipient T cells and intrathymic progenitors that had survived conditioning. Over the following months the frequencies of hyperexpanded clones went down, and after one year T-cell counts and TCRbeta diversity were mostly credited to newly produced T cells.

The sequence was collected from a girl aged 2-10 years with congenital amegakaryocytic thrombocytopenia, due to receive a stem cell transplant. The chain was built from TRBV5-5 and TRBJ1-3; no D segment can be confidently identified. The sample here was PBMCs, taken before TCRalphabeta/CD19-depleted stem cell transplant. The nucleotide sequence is TGTGCCAGCAGCTTGGCCCATCGTGGAAACACCATATATTTT. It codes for CASSLAHRGNTIYF.